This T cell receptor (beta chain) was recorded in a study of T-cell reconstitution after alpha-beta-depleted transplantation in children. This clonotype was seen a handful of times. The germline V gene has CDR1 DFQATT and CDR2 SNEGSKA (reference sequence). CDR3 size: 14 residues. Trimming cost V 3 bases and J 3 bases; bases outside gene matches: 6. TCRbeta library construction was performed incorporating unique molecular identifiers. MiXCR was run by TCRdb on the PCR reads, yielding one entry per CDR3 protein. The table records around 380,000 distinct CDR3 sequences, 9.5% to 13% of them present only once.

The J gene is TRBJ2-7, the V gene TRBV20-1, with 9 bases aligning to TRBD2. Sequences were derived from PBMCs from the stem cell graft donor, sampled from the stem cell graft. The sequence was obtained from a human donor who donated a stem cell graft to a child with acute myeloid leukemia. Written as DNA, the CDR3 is TGCAGTGCTAGGGTAGCGGGAGAGTACTACGAGCAGTACTTC. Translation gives CSARVAGEYYEQYF.